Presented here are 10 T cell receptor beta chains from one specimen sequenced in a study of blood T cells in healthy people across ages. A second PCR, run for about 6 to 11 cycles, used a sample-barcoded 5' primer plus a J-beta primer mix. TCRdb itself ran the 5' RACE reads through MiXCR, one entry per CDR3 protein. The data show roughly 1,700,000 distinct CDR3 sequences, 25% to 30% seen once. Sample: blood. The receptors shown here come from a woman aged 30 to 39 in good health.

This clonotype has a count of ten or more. CDR3 protein: CASSLTDSYGYTF. The CDR3, as DNA: TGCGCCAGCAGCTTGACCGATTCATATGGCTACACCTTC. The J gene is TRBJ1-2, the V gene TRBV5-1; D not certain. The CDR3 length is 13 residues. The germline gives CDR1 SGHRS, CDR2 YFSETQ. Trimming left V 1 base short and J 5 bases short, with 9 bases between.

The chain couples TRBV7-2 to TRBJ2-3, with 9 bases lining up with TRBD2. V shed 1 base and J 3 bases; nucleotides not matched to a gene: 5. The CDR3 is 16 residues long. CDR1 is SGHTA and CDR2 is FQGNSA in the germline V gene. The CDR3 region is CASSLGAGGQTDTQYF. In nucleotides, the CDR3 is TGTGCCAGCAGCTTAGGGGCGGGGGGGCAGACAGATACGCAGTATTTT.

CDR3 DNA: TGTGCCAGCAGGGACCCGGGACTGATCTCCTACGAGCAGTACTTC. Translated: CASRDPGLISYEQYF. This sequence joins TRBV6-6 and TRBJ2-7; perhaps TRBD2 as D (6 bases). Per germline, CDR1 MNHNY and CDR2 SVGAGI (reference sequence). The ends were cut back, 6 bases at V and 0 bases at J, with 15 bases in the middle. The CDR3 is 15 residues long.

CDR3 in amino acids: CASSLAGDKEAFF. The CDR3 DNA sequence: TGTGCCAGCAGTTTAGCGGGAGACAAAGAAGCTTTCTTT. This chain uses TRBV12-3 or TRBV12-4 with TRBJ1-1; D gene uncertain. V was trimmed by 0 bases and J by 8 bases, leaving 10 bases between them. The CDR3 is 13 amino acids.

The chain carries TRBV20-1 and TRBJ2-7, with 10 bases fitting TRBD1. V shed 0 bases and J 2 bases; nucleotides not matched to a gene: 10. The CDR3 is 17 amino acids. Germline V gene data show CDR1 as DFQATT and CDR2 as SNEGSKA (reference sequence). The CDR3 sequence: CSARDFSGTGATYEQYF. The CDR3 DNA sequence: TGCAGTGCTAGAGATTTTTCCGGGACAGGGGCAACCTACGAGCAGTACTTC.

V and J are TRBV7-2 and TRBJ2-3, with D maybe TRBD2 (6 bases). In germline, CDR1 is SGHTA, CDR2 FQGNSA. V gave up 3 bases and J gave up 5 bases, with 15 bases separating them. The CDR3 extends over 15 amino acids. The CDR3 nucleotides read TGTGCCAGCAGCTTCCGGCGGGACGCTTTAGATACGCAGTATTTT. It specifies CASSFRRDALDTQYF. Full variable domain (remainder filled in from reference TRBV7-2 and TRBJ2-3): GAGVSQSPSNKVTEKGKDVELRCDPISGHTALYWYRQSLGQGLEFLIYFQGNSAPDKSGLPSDRFSAERTGGSVSTLTIQRTQQEDSAVYLCASSFRRDALDTQYFGPGTRLTVL.

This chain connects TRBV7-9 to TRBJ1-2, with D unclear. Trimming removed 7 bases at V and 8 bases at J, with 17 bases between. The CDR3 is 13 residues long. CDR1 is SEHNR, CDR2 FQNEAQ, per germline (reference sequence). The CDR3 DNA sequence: TGTGCCAGCACCGCCTCCCGGGTTTTGGGCTACACCTTC. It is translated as CASTASRVLGYTF.

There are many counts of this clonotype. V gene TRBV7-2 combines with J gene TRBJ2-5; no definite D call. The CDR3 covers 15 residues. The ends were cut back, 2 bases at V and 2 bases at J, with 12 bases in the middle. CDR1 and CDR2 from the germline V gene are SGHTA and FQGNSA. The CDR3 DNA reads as TGTGCCAGCAGCTTACGGGTCTCGGCGCAAGAGACCCAGTACTTC. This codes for CASSLRVSAQETQYF.

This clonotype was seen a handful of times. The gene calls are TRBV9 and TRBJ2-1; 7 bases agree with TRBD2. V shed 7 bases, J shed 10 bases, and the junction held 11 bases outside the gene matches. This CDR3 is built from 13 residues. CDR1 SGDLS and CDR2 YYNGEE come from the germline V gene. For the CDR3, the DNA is TGTGCCAGCGGTACAGCGGGACTATTAGAGCAGTTCTTC. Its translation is CASGTAGLLEQFF.

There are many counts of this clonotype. CDR3 residues: CSVSGGQETQYF. The CDR3 DNA reads as TGCAGCGTTTCTGGGGGGCAAGAGACCCAGTACTTC. J is TRBJ2-5 and V is TRBV29-1; D might be TRBD2 (6 bases). From germline, CDR1 is SQVTM and CDR2 ANQGSEA. V was cut by 5 bases and J by 2 bases, with 9 bases left in between. The CDR3 covers 12 residues.